These 23 T cell receptor beta chains originate from one sample sequenced in a study of T cell repertoires in cytomegalovirus infection (dated by TCRdb to between 2018 and 2021). The run used an Illumina HiSeq 1500. TCRdb passed the public sequencing reads through fastp at Q25 and MiXCR, retaining productive beta sequences. Each entry merges the rows of one CDR3 protein and shows their most common DNA and genes. The sample records 150,000 to 200,000 distinct CDR3 sequences, roughly a sixth of which are singletons. Clones ranked in the top ten supply 20% to 25% of the sample. Sequencing was carried out using CD8+ T cells from PBMCs. Receptors were obtained from a human donor in good health (CMV status not recorded). Some clones in this sample may be carry-over from other donors' samples.

J is TRBJ2-7 and V is TRBV6-1; 11 bases align to TRBD2. Germline trimming cut 4 bases from V and 2 bases from J; bases unmatched to any gene: 10. Germline values: CDR1 MNHNS, CDR2 SASEGT. This CDR3 is 17 amino acids long. CDR3 nucleotide sequence: TGTGCCAGCAGTGCACCGCCGGGACTAGCGGTTCCCTACGAGCAGTACTTC. Protein sequence: CASSAPPGLAVPYEQYF.

V usage is TRBV25-1 and J usage is TRBJ1-1, with D uncertain. V was trimmed by 4 bases and J by 0 bases, leaving 6 bases between them. The CDR3 is made up of 13 amino acids. The germline CDR1 and CDR2 sequences are MGHDK and SYGVNS. The CDR3 loop is CASSARVNTEAFF. The CDR3 DNA reads TGTGCCAGCAGTGCGAGGGTGAACACTGAAGCTTTCTTT.

The chain joins TRBV6-2 or TRBV6-3 to TRBJ2-7; 9 bases match TRBD1. Looked up from germline, CDR1 is MNHEY and CDR2 is SVGEGT. The CDR3 has 15 residues. The V segment lost 0 bases and the J segment 2 bases; nucleotides outside the gene matches: 2. The CDR3 is CASSYSGQGAYEQYF. CDR3 nucleotide sequence: TGTGCCAGCAGTTACTCGGGACAGGGCGCCTACGAGCAGTACTTC.

This clonotype was counted between two and nine times. V is TRBV12-3 or TRBV12-4 and J is TRBJ2-7, with 7 positions matching TRBD1. The V gene end was trimmed by 7 bases and the J gene end by 2 bases; junction bases not matched to a gene: 8. This CDR3 is built from 14 residues. The CDR3 DNA reads as TGTGCCAGCACTTACACAGGGGTCCCCTACGAGCAGTACTTC. This codes for CASTYTGVPYEQYF.

The rearrangement joins TRBV6-2 or TRBV6-3 to TRBJ1-1, with a tentative D call TRBD1 (6 bases). Germline-derived CDR1 and CDR2 are MNHEY and SVGEGT. Trimming took off 2 bases at V and 6 bases at J, with 10 bases between the two ends. This CDR3 is 13 amino acids long. The CDR3 here is CASSYGPGAEAFF. Written as DNA, the CDR3 is TGTGCCAGCAGTTACGGGCCAGGGGCTGAAGCTTTCTTT.

This sequence joins TRBV12-3 or TRBV12-4 and TRBJ2-7; D is tentatively TRBD1 or TRBD2 (5 bases each). The CDR3 length is 16 residues. With 4 bases removed from V and 5 bases from J, the gap between germline ends came to 21 bases. The CDR3 DNA reads TGTGCCAGCAGTTCAAGACACAAAGGGGAGTCCAACGAGCAGTACTTC. Its translation: CASSSRHKGESNEQYF.

This clonotype was seen repeatedly, ten times or more. The V call is TRBV7-9, the J call TRBJ2-7, with a weak D call TRBD2 (5 bases). Between the trimmed V and J ends, which lost 1 base and 0 bases, there was a span of 10 bases. The CDR3 extends over 15 amino acids. Germline-derived CDR1 and CDR2 are SEHNR and FQNEAQ (reference sequence). The CDR3 protein is CASSLDVDFSYEQYF. CDR3 nucleotides: TGTGCCAGCAGCTTAGATGTGGACTTCTCCTACGAGCAGTACTTC.

This clonotype was counted a few times. The chain carries TRBV6-5 and TRBJ1-2; TRBD1 is a possible D gene (5 bases). The germline V and J ends were trimmed by 8 bases and 9 bases, with 19 bases remaining between them. CDR3 length: 13 amino acids. Germline CDR1 is MNHEY and CDR2 is SVGAGI. CDR3 residues: CASFGTGVLSYTF. Written as DNA, the CDR3 is TGTGCCAGCTTCGGGACCGGGGTTCTGAGCTACACCTTC.

This clonotype was counted a few times. The V and J genes are TRBV6-1 and TRBJ2-3; possibly TRBD1 for D (5 bases). Trimming took 4 bases from V and 5 from J, leaving 25 bases between them. The CDR3 has 18 amino acids. From germline, CDR1 is MNHNS and CDR2 SASEGT. The DNA for the CDR3 is TGTGCCAGCAGTGGCAGGGTTCACCCAGAAAGCCGTCAAGATACGCAGTATTTT. Its translation is CASSGRVHPESRQDTQYF.

The chain links TRBV12-3 or TRBV12-4 to TRBJ1-1; D unclear. The length of the CDR3 is 12 residues. Trimming shortened V by 5 bases and J by 8 bases, and 12 bases separated the two germline ends. CDR3 bases: TGTGCCAGCAGTCTACCCCGGGCCGAAGCTTTCTTT. Protein sequence: CASSLPRAEAFF.

This clonotype has a handful of counts. The chain links TRBV7-9 to TRBJ2-7; D remains ambiguous. Germline CDR1 reads SEHNR; CDR2 reads FQNEAQ (reference sequence). Trimming stripped 5 bases from V and 3 bases from J, with 11 bases between. The CDR3 loop spans 13 amino acids. The CDR3 region has the DNA TGTGCCAGCAGCCCGTACGCAGGCTACGAGCAGTACTTC. This gives the protein CASSPYAGYEQYF.

The V and J genes are TRBV20-1 and TRBJ1-2; possibly TRBD1 for D (5 bases). The V gene's germline CDR1 is DFQATT and CDR2 SNEGSKA (reference sequence). This CDR3 region has 13 residues. The ends were cut back, 6 bases at V and 4 bases at J, with 15 bases in the middle. This CDR3 reads CSAYLIDSYGYTF. As DNA, the CDR3 is TGCAGTGCCTATTTAATCGACAGCTATGGCTACACCTTC.

As DNA, the CDR3 is TGTGCCAGCAGCCCCCAGAGGCCGTGGCTTTTCTATGGCTACACCTTC. Its translation: CASSPQRPWLFYGYTF. The chain uses TRBV7-8 and TRBJ1-2; D ambiguous. V was trimmed by 5 bases and J by 4 bases, leaving 20 bases between them. Germline CDR1 and CDR2: SGHVS and FQNEAQ. CDR3 size: 16 residues.

The CDR3 nucleotides are TGTGCCAGCAGCAACAGGGCTGCAACTAATGAAAAACTGTTTTTT. It is translated as CASSNRAATNEKLFF. V usage is TRBV7-8 and J usage is TRBJ1-4, with D perhaps TRBD1 (6 bases). Germline V lookup: CDR1 SGHVS, CDR2 FQNEAQ. This CDR3 comprises 15 residues. V shed 5 bases and J shed 0 bases, with 10 bases lying between them.

This clonotype was seen a few times. The chain's CDR3 is CASSQDIRHRNYGYTF. The CDR3, as DNA: TGCGCCAGCAGCCAAGATATTAGACATCGGAACTATGGCTACACCTTC. This chain links TRBV4-3 with TRBJ1-2; D not resolved. The germline V gene has CDR1 LGHNA and CDR2 YSLEER. Between the trimmed V and J ends, which lost 0 bases and 2 bases, there was a span of 13 bases. The length of the CDR3 is 16 residues.

This clonotype has a count of ten or more. The rearrangement uses TRBV12-5 and TRBJ2-1; TRBD2 agrees at 7 bases. This CDR3 comprises 17 residues. The germline V gene has CDR1 LGHNT and CDR2 FRNRAP. Trimming took 1 base from V and 0 from J; bases not matched to a gene: 6. Written as DNA, the CDR3 is TGTGCTAGTGGTTTGGGAAAAGCGGGGTTCTCCTACAATGAGCAGTTCTTC. This codes for CASGLGKAGFSYNEQFF.

In its sample, this clonotype was seen a few times. The chain combines TRBV12-3 or TRBV12-4 with TRBJ2-1; TRBD2 agrees at 8 bases. This CDR3 spans 15 amino acids. V shed 8 bases, J shed 7 bases, and the junction held 13 bases outside the gene matches. The DNA of the CDR3 is TGTGCCAGCGGGAAAGCGGGGGCCTCTACAAATGAGCAGTTCTTC. This encodes CASGKAGASTNEQFF.

The V and J genes are TRBV11-2 and TRBJ1-4; D gene uncertain. The V gene lost 5 bases and the J gene lost 5 bases, with 15 bases spanning the gap. Per the germline V gene, CDR1 is SGHAT and CDR2 is FQNNGV. The CDR3 contains 15 residues. Written as DNA, the CDR3 is TGTGCCAGCAGCCTAACTCCCGGGGAAAATGAAAAACTGTTTTTT. It encodes CASSLTPGENEKLFF.

This chain joins TRBV7-3 and TRBJ1-1, with 12 bases lining up with TRBD1. V lost 5 bases, J lost 3 bases, and 4 bases stayed unmatched. Germline V CDR1 and CDR2: SGHTA, FQGTGA. The CDR3 length is 15 residues. The CDR3 here is CASSPGTGGYTEAFF. For the CDR3, the DNA is TGTGCCAGCAGCCCTGGGACAGGGGGCTACACTGAAGCTTTCTTT.

This clonotype was detected a few times. In nucleotides, the CDR3 is TGTGCCAGCAGCTCCATTCGGGGGAACACTGAAGCTTTCTTT. Protein product: CASSSIRGNTEAFF. The chain couples TRBV7-9 to TRBJ1-1; D unclear. Germline V gene sequence: CDR1 SEHNR, CDR2 FQNEAQ (reference sequence). The CDR3 has 14 residues. V was shortened by 4 bases and J by 1 base, with 10 bases between the two germline ends.

This rearrangement joins TRBV12-3 or TRBV12-4 to TRBJ1-2; 7 bases fit TRBD1. There are 13 residues in the CDR3. V lost 5 bases, J lost 6 bases, and 6 bases stayed unmatched. The CDR3 bases are TGTGCCAGCAGTCTGACAGGGTCCCATGGCTACACCTTC. This sequence encodes CASSLTGSHGYTF.

This clonotype was counted between two and nine times. The J gene is TRBJ2-1, the V gene TRBV6-6, with 9 nucleotides matching TRBD1. This CDR3 contains 14 residues. The V gene's germline CDR1 is MNHNY and CDR2 SVGAGI (reference sequence). The V and J ends lost 11 bases and 2 bases, in that order; junction bases with no gene match: 7. CDR3 bases: TGTGCCGGCAAAGGGACAGGGCCCTACAATGAGCAGTTCTTC. Protein sequence: CAGKGTGPYNEQFF.

The V call is TRBV4-2, the J call TRBJ2-5; D unresolved. CDR1 is LGHNA, CDR2 YNFKEQ, per germline. V gave up 0 bases and J gave up 1 base, with 9 bases separating them. The CDR3 covers 15 residues. The CDR3: CASSQERYPQETQYF. Here the CDR3 DNA reads TGTGCCAGCAGCCAAGAACGCTATCCCCAAGAGACCCAGTACTTC.